This T cell receptor beta chain was recorded in a study of blood T cell repertoires in COVID-19. Study background: COVID-19 samples, acute and convalescent, were from the United States, Italy and Spain.

In terms of age and location, participants ranged from roughly 18 to 90 years and lived in about two dozen US areas. The CDR3 contains 13 residues. Germline CDR1 reads WNHNN; CDR2 reads SYGVQD (reference sequence). Trimming removed 3 bases from V and 0 bases from J, with 3 bases in between. Assay: immunoSEQ multiplex PCR; the TCRdb copy retains only in-frame clones and omits some. Here the sample spans approximately 150,000 clones, around four fifths being singletons. The chain couples TRBV10-1 to TRBJ1-5; D is unresolved. The sequence was collected from a woman aged 40 to 50 who had recovered from COVID-19. Sequences were obtained from PBMCs or T cells enriched from blood (not recorded which). In DNA, the CDR3 is TGCGCCAGCAGTGACTATAGCAATCAGCCCCAGCATTTT. Amino acid sequence: CASSDYSNQPQHF.